A selection of T cell receptor beta chains follows, all from one sample in a study of OX40 agonist ivuxolimab in advanced cancers. Produced via immunoSEQ multiplex PCR; TCRdb's table is partial and in-frame only. The table includes tens of thousands of clones, about 82% detected once. This material consisted of CD4+ or CD8+ T cells sorted from blood, taken in a trial of the OX40 agonist ivuxolimab. Source of these receptors: an adult with an advanced solid tumor such as melanoma, head and neck, liver or kidney cancer. The conserved cysteine and the conserved F or W are not part of the CDR3 here.

V,J,CDR3
TRBV5-1,TRBJ2-2,ASSGRTGTNTGELF
TRBV7-2,TRBJ2-5,ASSRGQGRQETQY
TRBV29-1,TRBJ2-7,SVDGGYEQY
TRBV11-2,TRBJ2-5,ASSFTAQETQY
TRBV30,TRBJ1-1,AWSRAGMMNTEAF
TRBV29-1,TRBJ1-5,SVQANNQPQH
TRBV11-2,TRBJ2-3,ASSLLSGRDTQY
TRBV19,TRBJ1-2,ASSISTGGNYGYT
TRBV29-1,TRBJ1-1,SVDVLGGTEAF
TRBV5-4,TRBJ2-5,ASSFQGRLETQY
TRBV4-2,TRBJ2-5,ASSQDSGLAGLRETQY
TRBV28,TRBJ2-2,ASSLLTVKAANTGELF
TRBV7-3,TRBJ2-1,ASSPMPNNEQF
TRBV7-9,TRBJ1-2,ASSSGQGNYGYT
TRBV2,TRBJ1-1,ASSLGVNTEAF
TRBV19,TRBJ1-4,ASGNEKLF
TRBV6-6,TRBJ2-3,ASSPRLAGATDTQY
TRBV5-5,TRBJ2-7,ASSLGSGGEQY
TRBV7-6,TRBJ2-3,ASSLAAGLRTDTQY
TRBV30,TRBJ1-3,AWSASKTSFSGNTIY
TRBV5-1,TRBJ2-4,ASSIRLAGGENIQY
TRBV2,TRBJ1-4,ASRPTGGREKLF
TRBV6-5,TRBJ1-1,ASSSGRPSNTEAF
TRBV4-1,TRBJ1-1,ASSPDRTSMNTEAF
TRBV7-2,TRBJ1-2,ASSPPWADGYT
TRBV5-6,TRBJ2-1,ASSFLSSYNEQF
TRBV7-2,TRBJ2-7,ASSAGIYEQY
TRBV11-3,TRBJ2-5,ASSLDGDQETQY
TRBV5-8,TRBJ1-3,ASSISPGTPSGNTIY
TRBV7-9,TRBJ1-3,ASSFGSSGNTIY
TRBV10-3,TRBJ2-1,AISESLAGGSEQF